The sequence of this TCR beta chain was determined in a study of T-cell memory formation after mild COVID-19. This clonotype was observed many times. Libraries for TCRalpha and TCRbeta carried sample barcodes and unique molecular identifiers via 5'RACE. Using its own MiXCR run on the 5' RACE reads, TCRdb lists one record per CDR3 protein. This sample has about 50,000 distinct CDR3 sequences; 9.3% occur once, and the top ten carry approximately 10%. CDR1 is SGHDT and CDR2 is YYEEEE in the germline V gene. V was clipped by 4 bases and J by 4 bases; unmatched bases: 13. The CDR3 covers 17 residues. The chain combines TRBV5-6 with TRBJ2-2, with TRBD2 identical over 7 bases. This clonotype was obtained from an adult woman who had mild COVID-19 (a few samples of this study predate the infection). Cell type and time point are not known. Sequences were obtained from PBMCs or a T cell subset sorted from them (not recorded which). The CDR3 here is CASSRRVGTTATGELFF. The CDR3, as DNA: TGTGCCAGCAGCCGGCGTGTTGGGACTACCGCCACCGGGGAGCTGTTTTTT.